This entry features one T cell receptor beta chain sequence. Its antigen is not identified. The data are from a study of T cells after yellow fever vaccination. Study results and limitations: After the booster, roughly 96% of CD4 and 75% to 90% of CD8 primary-response clones were re-detected. Researchers noted that a small share of clonotypes showed up in both CD4 and CD8 compartments.

Production of TCR cDNA was by 5'RACE template switching, which also added a universal primer site and UMIs. TCRdb reanalysed the 5' RACE reads using MiXCR and keeps one entry per CDR3 protein. Among just under 600,000 distinct CDR3 sequences listed, approximately 12% were seen once. CDR1 is ENHRY and CDR2 is SYGVKD in the germline V gene. Trimming took 0 bases from V and 2 from J, leaving 14 bases between them. The CDR3 length is 18 residues. The J gene is TRBJ2-6, the V gene TRBV10-3; D call uncertain. The TCR originated in a young man who received the YFV17D yellow fever vaccine. Sample: PBMCs, taken on the day of the yellow fever booster vaccination. The CDR3 region is CAISESIATGPGANVLTF. The CDR3 coding sequence is TGTGCCATCAGTGAGTCAATTGCAACGGGTCCTGGGGCCAACGTCCTGACTTTC.